The T cell receptor beta chain described here comes from a study of blood T cell repertoires in COVID-19. Across the study: Sites across the United States, Italy and Spain contributed samples from acute and convalescent COVID-19. The cDNA or gDNA used as material had been derived from T cells, B-cell-depleted T cells, or PBMCs.

The authors' processing: Cell counts per sample came from amplifying reference gene primers. TCRdb's table, derived via immunoSEQ multiplex PCR, lists solely in-frame clones and lacks some. V, J and clone size are those of that table, while D and trimming were read from the DNA. The sample holds roughly 220,000 clones, 86% seen once. Germline CDR1 is SGHRS and CDR2 is YFSETQ. The V end lost 6 bases, the J end lost 9 bases, and 22 bases lay between the germline ends. The CDR3 runs to 16 residues. This receptor was taken from a man aged 25-45 years who had recovered from COVID-19. The source material was peripheral blood. The rearrangement links TRBV5-1 to TRBJ1-6; TRBD1 is a possible D gene (5 bases). DNA for the CDR3: TGCGCCAGCATGGAGTTAAGGCCTGGGGCGAGTTCACCCCTCCACTTT. Amino acids: CASMELRPGASSPLHF.